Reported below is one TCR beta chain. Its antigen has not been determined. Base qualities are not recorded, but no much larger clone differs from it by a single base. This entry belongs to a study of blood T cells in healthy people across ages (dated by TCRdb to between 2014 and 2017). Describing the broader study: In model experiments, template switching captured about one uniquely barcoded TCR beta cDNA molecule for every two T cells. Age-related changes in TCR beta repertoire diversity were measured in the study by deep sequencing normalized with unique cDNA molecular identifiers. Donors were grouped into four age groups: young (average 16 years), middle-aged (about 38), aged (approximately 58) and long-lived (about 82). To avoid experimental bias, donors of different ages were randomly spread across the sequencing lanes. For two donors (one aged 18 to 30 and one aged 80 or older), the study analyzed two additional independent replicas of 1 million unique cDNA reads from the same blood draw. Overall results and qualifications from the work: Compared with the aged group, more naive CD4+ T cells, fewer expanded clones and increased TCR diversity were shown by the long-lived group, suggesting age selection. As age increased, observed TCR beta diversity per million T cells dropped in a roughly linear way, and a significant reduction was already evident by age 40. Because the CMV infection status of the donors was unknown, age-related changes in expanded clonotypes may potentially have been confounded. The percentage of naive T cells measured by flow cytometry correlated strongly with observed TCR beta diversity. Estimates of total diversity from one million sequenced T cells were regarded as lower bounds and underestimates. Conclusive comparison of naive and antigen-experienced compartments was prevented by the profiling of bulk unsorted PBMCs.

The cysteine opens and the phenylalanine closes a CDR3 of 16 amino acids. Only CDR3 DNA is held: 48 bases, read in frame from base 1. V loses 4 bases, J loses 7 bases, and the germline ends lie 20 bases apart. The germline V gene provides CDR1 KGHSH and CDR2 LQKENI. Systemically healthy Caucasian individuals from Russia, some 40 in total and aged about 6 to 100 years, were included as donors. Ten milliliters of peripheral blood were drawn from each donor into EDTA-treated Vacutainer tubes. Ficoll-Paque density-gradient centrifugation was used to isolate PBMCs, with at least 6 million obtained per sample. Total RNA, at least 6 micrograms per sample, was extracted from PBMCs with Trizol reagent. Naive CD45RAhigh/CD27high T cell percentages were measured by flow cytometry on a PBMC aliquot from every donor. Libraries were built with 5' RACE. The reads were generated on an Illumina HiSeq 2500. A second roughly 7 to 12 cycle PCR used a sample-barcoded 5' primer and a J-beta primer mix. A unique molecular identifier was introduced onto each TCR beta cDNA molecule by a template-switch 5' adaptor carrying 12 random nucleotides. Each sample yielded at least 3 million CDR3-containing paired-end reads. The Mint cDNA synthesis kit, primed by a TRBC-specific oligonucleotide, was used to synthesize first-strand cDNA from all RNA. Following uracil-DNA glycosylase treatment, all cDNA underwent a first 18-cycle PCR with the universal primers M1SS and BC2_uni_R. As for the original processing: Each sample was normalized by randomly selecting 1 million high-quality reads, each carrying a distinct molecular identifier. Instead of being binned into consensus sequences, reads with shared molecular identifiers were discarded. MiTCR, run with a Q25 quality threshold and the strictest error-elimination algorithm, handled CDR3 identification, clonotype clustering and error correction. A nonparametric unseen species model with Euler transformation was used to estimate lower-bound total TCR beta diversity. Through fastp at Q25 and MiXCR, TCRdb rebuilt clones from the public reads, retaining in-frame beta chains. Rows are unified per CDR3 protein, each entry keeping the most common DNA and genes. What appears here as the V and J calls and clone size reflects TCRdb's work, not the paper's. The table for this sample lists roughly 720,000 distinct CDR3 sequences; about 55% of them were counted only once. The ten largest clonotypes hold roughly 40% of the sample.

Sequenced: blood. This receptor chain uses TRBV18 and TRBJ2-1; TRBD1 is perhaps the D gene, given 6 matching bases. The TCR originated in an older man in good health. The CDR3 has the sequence CASSLRDTGPANEQFF. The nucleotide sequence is TGTGCCAGCTCACTCCGGGACACCGGGCCAGCGAATGAGCAGTTCTTC.